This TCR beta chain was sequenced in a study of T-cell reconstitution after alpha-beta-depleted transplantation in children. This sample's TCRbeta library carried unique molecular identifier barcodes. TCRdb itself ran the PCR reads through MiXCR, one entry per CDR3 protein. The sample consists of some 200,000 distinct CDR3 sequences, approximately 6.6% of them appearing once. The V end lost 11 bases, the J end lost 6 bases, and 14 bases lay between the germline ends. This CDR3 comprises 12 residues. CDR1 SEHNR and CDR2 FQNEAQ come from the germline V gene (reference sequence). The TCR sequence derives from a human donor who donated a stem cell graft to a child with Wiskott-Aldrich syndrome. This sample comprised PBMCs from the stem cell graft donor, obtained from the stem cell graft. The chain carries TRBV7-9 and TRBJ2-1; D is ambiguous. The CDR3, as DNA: TGTGCCGCAACGATAAGTGGCAATGAGCAGTTCTTC. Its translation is CAATISGNEQFF.